These 26 T cell receptor beta chains originate from one sample sequenced in a study of T cells in Graves' hyperthyroidism and ophthalmopathy. TCR beta CDR3 regions were amplified from RNA. Primed by the HTBI set, a first-round RT-PCR was run on the TCR CDR3. TCRdb re-called the multiplex PCR reads with MiXCR, one entry per CDR3 protein. The repertoire has 550,000 to 650,000 distinct CDR3 sequences, over 11% of them found once; the top ten carry less than 6%. The sample taken for sequencing was blood. These receptors all come from a woman between 25 and 40 years old with Graves' hyperthyroidism that later progressed to Graves' ophthalmopathy.

There are a few counts of this clonotype. V and J are TRBV12-3 or TRBV12-4 and TRBJ2-1; possibly TRBD2 for D (6 bases). The CDR3 extends over 12 amino acids. V lost 7 bases and J 12 bases, leaving 16 bases between the germline ends. CDR3 amino acids: CASNWGEQAQFF. The CDR3 bases are TGTGCCAGCAACTGGGGGGAACAGGCGCAGTTCTTC.

V is TRBV29-1 and J is TRBJ2-7, with D tentatively TRBD1 (5 bases). The CDR3 consists of 13 residues. The germline CDR1 and CDR2 sequences are SQVTM and ANQGSEA. V was shortened by 4 bases and J by 7 bases, with 17 bases between the two germline ends. The CDR3 DNA is TGCAGCGTTGGAATCCTGGGGCCCCCTGAGCAGTACTTC. Translating it yields CSVGILGPPEQYF.

This clonotype was observed many times. V and J are TRBV10-3 and TRBJ1-6; D might be TRBD1 (5 bases). V dropped 7 bases and J dropped 4 bases, with 11 bases sitting between them. CDR3 length: 14 amino acids. The germline gives CDR1 ENHRY, CDR2 SYGVKD. For the CDR3, the DNA is TGTGCCATCACCGCCGACAGATATAATTCACCCCTCCACTTT. Amino acids: CAITADRYNSPLHF.

In this sample, this clonotype turned up many times. The genes are TRBV20-1 and TRBJ2-5, with a tentative D call TRBD1 (6 bases). This CDR3 has 15 amino acids. CDR1 is DFQATT and CDR2 is SNEGSKA in the germline V gene (reference sequence). V was shortened by 0 bases and J by 4 bases, with 15 bases between the two germline ends. The CDR3 bases are TGCAGTGCTAGAGATGACAGGTCCAATATAGAGACCCAGTACTTC. The encoded protein is CSARDDRSNIETQYF.

There are many counts of this clonotype. This chain connects TRBV27 to TRBJ1-3, with unresolved D. CDR1 and CDR2 from the germline V gene are MNHEY and SMNVEV (reference sequence). V lost 4 bases and J 4 bases, leaving 14 bases between the germline ends. The CDR3 is 15 amino acids. The CDR3 sequence: CASSSQVRAGNTIYF. CDR3 sequence (DNA): TGTGCCAGCAGTTCGCAGGTTCGTGCCGGAAACACCATATATTTT.

For this clonotype: The CDR3 end shows no conserved phenylalanine or tryptophan, and so a read error is likely. The chain carries TRBV12-3 or TRBV12-4 and TRBJ2-7; D gene uncertain. V lost 11 bases to trimming and J lost 0 bases, with 20 bases between them. This CDR3 has 15 amino acids. The CDR3 region has the DNA TGTGCCGGCTCTGAGAGGCGGTCGGGCTCCTACGAGCAGTACCTC. Translating gives CAGSERRSGSYEQYL.

The sample holds many counts of this clonotype. This sequence joins TRBV6-5 and TRBJ1-1, with D maybe TRBD1 (5 bases). Germline V CDR1 and CDR2: MNHEY, SVGAGI. CDR3 size: 14 residues. With 0 bases removed from V and 7 bases from J, the gap between germline ends came to 12 bases. As DNA, the CDR3 is TGTGCCAGCAGTTACTCGATTTTAGACAGTGAAGCTTTCTTT. It is translated as CASSYSILDSEAFF.

In its sample, this clonotype was seen many times. This chain's CDR3 is CASSDDDSNQPQHF. The CDR3 DNA reads as TGTGCCAGCAGTGACGATGACAGCAATCAGCCCCAGCATTTT. This sequence joins TRBV6-4 and TRBJ1-5; D gene uncertain. Germline V gene lookup returns CDR1 MRHNA and CDR2 SNTAGT. Trimming pared 2 bases from V and 1 base from J, leaving 6 bases between. The CDR3 loop spans 14 amino acids.

This clonotype was seen at least ten times. The rearrangement joins TRBV20-1 to TRBJ1-1; D not resolved. The V gene's germline CDR1 is DFQATT and CDR2 SNEGSKA (reference sequence). CDR3 length: 13 amino acids. Trimming pared 0 bases from V and 10 bases from J, leaving 15 bases between. The CDR3 spells CSAREVSLDVAFF. The CDR3 DNA reads TGCAGTGCTAGAGAGGTGAGCCTCGATGTAGCTTTCTTT.

This clonotype occurred many times. This rearrangement joins TRBV7-8 to TRBJ1-2; the match to TRBD1 covers 7 bases. This CDR3 spans 14 amino acids. Trimming removed 7 bases from V and 4 bases from J; junction bases left unmatched: 9. Germline values: CDR1 SGHVS, CDR2 FQNEAQ. CDR3 coding DNA: TGTGCCAGCAAGACCCAGGGGGGTCCCTATGGCTACACCTTC. As protein: CASKTQGGPYGYTF. Full variable domain (missing parts from reference TRBV7-8 and TRBJ1-2): GAGVSQSPRYKVAKRGQDVALRCDPISGHVSLFWYQQALGQGPEFLTYFQNEAQLDKSGLPSDRFFAERPEGSVSTLKIQRTQQEDSAVYLCASKTQGGPYGYTFGSGTRLTVV.

Turning to this clonotype: Just one base apart from a much larger clone, this may be a read error. This chain uses TRBV12-3 or TRBV12-4 with TRBJ2-2; a weak D match, TRBD1 (7 bases). The V gene lost 0 bases and the J gene lost 9 bases, with 17 bases spanning the gap. The CDR3 contains 16 residues. CDR3 sequence reads: CASSLARDSGTRELFF. CDR3 nucleotides: TGTGCCAGCAGTTTAGCGCGGGACAGTGGAACCAGGGAGCTGTTTTTT.

The sample holds many counts of this clonotype. The rearrangement links TRBV20-1 to TRBJ2-7; 7 nucleotides match TRBD1. V gave up 3 bases and J gave up 3 bases; unmatched junction bases: 5. This CDR3 region has 13 residues. Germline assignment: CDR1 DFQATT and CDR2 SNEGSKA (reference sequence). The CDR3 reads CSASTGEVYEQYF. CDR3 nucleotide sequence: TGCAGTGCTAGTACAGGGGAAGTCTACGAGCAGTACTTC.

The V call is TRBV10-3, the J call TRBJ2-5; D gene uncertain. The germline V gene has CDR1 ENHRY and CDR2 SYGVKD. The CDR3 has 13 amino acids. Trimming removed 2 bases at V and 4 bases at J, with 8 bases between. CDR3 in DNA: TGTGCCATCAGTGAGGGGAAGCCAGAGACCCAGTACTTC. Translating gives CAISEGKPETQYF.

In its sample, this clonotype was seen many times. The chain joins TRBV15 to TRBJ2-1; 11 nucleotides line up with TRBD1. The J segment lost 2 bases and the V segment lost 4 bases, leaving 10 bases of the junction unmatched. CDR3 length: 18 residues. Germline CDR1 reads LNHNV; CDR2 reads YYDKDF (reference sequence). The CDR3 DNA is TGTGCCACCAGCAAAGGACAGGGGGCTTACGATGCCTACAATGAGCAGTTCTTC. Translation gives CATSKGQGAYDAYNEQFF.

This clonotype was recorded at least ten times. The gene calls are TRBV20-1 and TRBJ1-6, with a tentative D call TRBD1 (5 bases). V lost 0 bases and J lost 6, with 6 bases in between. This CDR3 region has 13 residues. Germline assignment: CDR1 DFQATT and CDR2 SNEGSKA (reference sequence). The CDR3 nucleotides read TGCAGTGCTAGAGAGGACACTAATTCACCCCTCCACTTT. This gives the protein CSAREDTNSPLHF.

This clonotype was picked up one time. A clone one base away is much larger, so this may be a read error. The V and J genes are TRBV20-1 and TRBJ2-2; the D gene is possibly TRBD1 (7 bases). The CDR3 is 13 residues long. The V gene's germline CDR1 is DFQATT and CDR2 SNEGSKA (reference sequence). CDR3 sequence: CSARGGQTGGLFF. DNA of the CDR3: TGCAGTGCTAGGGGGGGACAGACCGGGGGGCTGTTTTTT.

There are many counts of this clonotype. This chain links TRBV30 with TRBJ1-2, with D possibly TRBD1 on 6 matching bases. This CDR3 spans 15 amino acids. Germline CDR1 GTSNPN, CDR2 SVGIG (reference sequence). V was trimmed by 5 bases and J by 2 bases, leaving 18 bases between them. DNA of the CDR3: TGTGCCTGGGGCGGGACACTTAAATTGAACTATGGCTACACCTTC. The encoded protein is CAWGGTLKLNYGYTF.

This clonotype has only a few counts. This rearrangement joins TRBV4-1 to TRBJ2-2; TRBD2 matches 10 bases. In germline, CDR1 is MGHRA, CDR2 YSYEKL. The CDR3 consists of 19 residues. V was pared by 0 bases and J by 4 bases, with 11 bases of the junction left unmatched. CDR3 region: CASSQDEVAGGPVTGELFF. DNA of the CDR3: TGCGCCAGCAGCCAAGATGAAGTAGCGGGAGGTCCGGTCACCGGGGAGCTGTTTTTT.

This clonotype appeared many times. This rearrangement joins TRBV24-1 to TRBJ2-7; D gene ambiguous. The germline V gene encodes CDR1 KGHDR and CDR2 SFDVKD. The ends were cut back, 5 bases at V and 2 bases at J, with 12 bases in the middle. The CDR3 extends over 14 amino acids. For the CDR3, the DNA is TGTGCCACCAGTGGTGGATTTCCTCCCTACGAGCAGTACTTC. Protein sequence: CATSGGFPPYEQYF.

Ten or more counts support this clonotype. This sequence joins TRBV18 and TRBJ2-3; a weak D match, TRBD2 (6 bases). V was cut by 5 bases and J by 0 bases, with 12 bases left in between. CDR1 and CDR2 (germline): KGHSH, LQKENI. The CDR3 covers 15 residues. The CDR3 loop reads CASSAPGDSTDTQYF. CDR3 coding DNA: TGTGCCAGCTCAGCCCCGGGGGACAGCACAGATACGCAGTATTTT.

Worth noting for this clonotype: A much larger clone differs by one base, so this may be a read error. This likely comes from a read error, as the CDR3 has no conserved phenylalanine or tryptophan at its end. The chain couples TRBV12-3 or TRBV12-4 to TRBJ1-1, with 12 bases identical to TRBD1. The CDR3 has 16 amino acids. Trimming cost V 5 bases and J 4 bases; bases outside gene matches: 8. CDR3 protein: CASSPRGQGAITEAFL. The CDR3 DNA reads as TGTGCCAGCAGTCCCCGGGGACAGGGGGCGATCACTGAAGCTTTCCTT.

This clonotype was seen a few times. A much larger clonotype is one base distant, so this may be a read error. The chain has TRBV9 and TRBJ2-3, with D perhaps matching TRBD2 (6 bases). This CDR3 region has 14 residues. Germline V gives CDR1 SGDLS, CDR2 YYNGEE. V was cut by 2 bases and J by 0 bases, with 7 bases left in between. This CDR3 reads CASSVGTSTDTQYF. Here the CDR3 DNA reads TGTGCCAGCAGCGTGGGGACTAGCACAGATACGCAGTATTTT.

On this clonotype: A much bigger clone sits one base away, suggesting this may be a read error. Because it lacks the conserved phenylalanine or tryptophan at the end, this CDR3 is likely a read error. The chain couples TRBV28 to TRBJ2-1; D remains ambiguous. Per germline, CDR1 MDHEN and CDR2 SYDVKM. CDR3 length equals 16 residues. Trimming cost V 7 bases and J 0 bases, with 16 bases left between them. Written as DNA, the CDR3 is TGTGCCAGCACCCCCGCTCTATTCCCCTCCTACAATGAGCAGTTCCTC. As protein: CASTPALFPSYNEQFL.

This clonotype was seen ten or more times. The chain carries TRBV10-3 and TRBJ2-1, with TRBD2 identical over 7 bases. The CDR3 is made up of 14 amino acids. The germline V gene has CDR1 ENHRY and CDR2 SYGVKD. The V and J ends lost 4 bases and 7 bases, in that order; junction bases with no gene match: 7. The chain's CDR3 is CAISVEPSGNEQFF. CDR3 sequence (DNA): TGTGCCATCAGTGTAGAGCCTAGCGGTAATGAGCAGTTCTTC.

This clonotype was observed many times. This chain connects TRBV20-1 to TRBJ1-1, with D perhaps matching TRBD1 (6 bases). Trimming took 3 bases from V and 2 from J, leaving 16 bases between them. Germline CDR1 is DFQATT and CDR2 is SNEGSKA (reference sequence). The CDR3 totals 15 residues. CDR3 bases: TGCAGTGCTAGTTCGAGTAGGACAGATAACACTGAAGCTTTCTTT. Translating it yields CSASSSRTDNTEAFF.

This clonotype has a count of ten or more. V usage is TRBV28 and J usage is TRBJ2-7; 15 bases map to TRBD2. V shed 2 bases, J shed 5 bases, and the junction held 7 bases outside the gene matches. The germline CDR1 and CDR2 sequences are MDHEN and SYDVKM. This CDR3 contains 17 residues. CDR3 in amino acids: CASSLAGLAGGWNEQYF. CDR3 coding DNA: TGTGCCAGCAGTTTAGCGGGACTAGCGGGAGGCTGGAACGAGCAGTACTTC.